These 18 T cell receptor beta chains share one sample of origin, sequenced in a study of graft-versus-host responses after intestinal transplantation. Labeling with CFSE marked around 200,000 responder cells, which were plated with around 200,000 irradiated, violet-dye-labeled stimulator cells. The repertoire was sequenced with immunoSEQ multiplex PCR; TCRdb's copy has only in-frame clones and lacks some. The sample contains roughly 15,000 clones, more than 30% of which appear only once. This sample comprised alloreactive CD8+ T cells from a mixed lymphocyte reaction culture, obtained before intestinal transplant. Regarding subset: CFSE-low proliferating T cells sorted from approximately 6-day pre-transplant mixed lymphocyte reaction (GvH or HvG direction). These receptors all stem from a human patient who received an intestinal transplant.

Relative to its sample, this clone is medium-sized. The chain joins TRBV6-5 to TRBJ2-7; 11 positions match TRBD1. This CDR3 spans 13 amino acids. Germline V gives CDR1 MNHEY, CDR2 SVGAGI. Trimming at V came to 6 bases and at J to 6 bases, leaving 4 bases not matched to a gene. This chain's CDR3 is CASSFGTGGEQYF. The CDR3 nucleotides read TGTGCCAGCAGCTTCGGGACAGGGGGCGAGCAGTACTTC.

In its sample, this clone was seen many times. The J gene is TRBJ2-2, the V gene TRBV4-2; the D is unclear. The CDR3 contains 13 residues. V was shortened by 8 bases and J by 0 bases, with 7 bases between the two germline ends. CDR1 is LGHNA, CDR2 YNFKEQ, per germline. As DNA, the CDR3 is TGTGCCAGCTGCCTCTCGAACACCGGGGAGCTGTTTTTT. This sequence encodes CASCLSNTGELFF.

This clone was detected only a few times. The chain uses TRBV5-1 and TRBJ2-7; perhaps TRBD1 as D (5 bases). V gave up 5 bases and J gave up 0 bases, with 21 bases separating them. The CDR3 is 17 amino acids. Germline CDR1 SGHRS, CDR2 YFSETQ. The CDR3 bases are TGCGCCAGCAGTCCGACCCCAACAGGAGAAGTCTCCTACGAGCAGTACTTC. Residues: CASSPTPTGEVSYEQYF.

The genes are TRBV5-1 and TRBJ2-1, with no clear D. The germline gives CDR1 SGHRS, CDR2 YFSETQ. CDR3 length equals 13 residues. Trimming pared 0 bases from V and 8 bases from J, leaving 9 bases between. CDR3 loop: CASSLDSSDEQFF. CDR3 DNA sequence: TGCGCCAGCAGCTTGGACAGTTCTGATGAGCAGTTCTTC.

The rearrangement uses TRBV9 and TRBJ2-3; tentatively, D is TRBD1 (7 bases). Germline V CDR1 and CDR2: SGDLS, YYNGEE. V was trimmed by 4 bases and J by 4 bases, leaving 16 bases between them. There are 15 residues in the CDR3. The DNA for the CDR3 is TGTGCCAGCAGCAGAGGGGGCAGGGAGGCAGATACGCAGTATTTT. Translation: CASSRGGREADTQYF.

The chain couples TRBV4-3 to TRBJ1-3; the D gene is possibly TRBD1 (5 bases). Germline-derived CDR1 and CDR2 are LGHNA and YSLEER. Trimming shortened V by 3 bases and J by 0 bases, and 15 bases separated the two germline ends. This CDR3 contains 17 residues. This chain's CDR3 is CASSHGGTENSGNTIYF. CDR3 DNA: TGCGCCAGCAGCCACGGAGGGACGGAAAACTCTGGAAACACCATATATTTT.

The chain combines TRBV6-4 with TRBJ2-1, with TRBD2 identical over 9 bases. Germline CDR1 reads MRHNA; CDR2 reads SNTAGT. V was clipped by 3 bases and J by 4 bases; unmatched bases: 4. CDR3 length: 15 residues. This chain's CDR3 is CASSELAGLYNEQFF. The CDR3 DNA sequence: TGTGCCAGCAGTGAACTAGCGGGTCTTTACAATGAGCAGTTCTTC.

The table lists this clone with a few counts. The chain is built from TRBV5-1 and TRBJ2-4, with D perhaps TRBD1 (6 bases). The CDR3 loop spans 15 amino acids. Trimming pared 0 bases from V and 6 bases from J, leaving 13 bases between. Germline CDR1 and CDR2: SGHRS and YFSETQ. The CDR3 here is CASSLGVGGLNIQYF. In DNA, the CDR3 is TGCGCCAGCAGCTTGGGTGTTGGGGGCTTAAACATTCAGTACTTC.

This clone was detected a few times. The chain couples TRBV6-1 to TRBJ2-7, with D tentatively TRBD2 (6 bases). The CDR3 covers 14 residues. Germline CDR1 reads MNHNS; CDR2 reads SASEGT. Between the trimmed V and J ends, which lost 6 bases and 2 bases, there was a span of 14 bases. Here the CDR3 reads CASSYRDSTYEQYF. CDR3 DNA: TGTGCCAGCAGCTACCGGGACTCCACCTACGAGCAGTACTTC.

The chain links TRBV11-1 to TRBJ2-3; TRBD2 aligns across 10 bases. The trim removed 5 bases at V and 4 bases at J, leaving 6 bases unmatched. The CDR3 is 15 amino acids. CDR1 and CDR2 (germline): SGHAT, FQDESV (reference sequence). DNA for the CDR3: TGTGCCAGCAGCACCCTAGCGGGAGATGCAGATACGCAGTATTTT. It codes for CASSTLAGDADTQYF.

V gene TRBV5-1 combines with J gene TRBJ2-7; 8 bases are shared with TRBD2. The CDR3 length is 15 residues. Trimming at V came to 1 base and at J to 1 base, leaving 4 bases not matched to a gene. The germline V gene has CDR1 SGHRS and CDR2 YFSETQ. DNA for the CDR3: TGCGCCAGCAGCTTGTGGGCTAGCGGGTCCTACGAGCAGTACTTC. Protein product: CASSLWASGSYEQYF.

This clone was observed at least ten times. CDR3 DNA: TGTGCCTGGAGTTTGACTAGCAGCACAGATACGCAGTATTTT. Encoded protein: CAWSLTSSTDTQYF. V and J are TRBV30 and TRBJ2-3, with TRBD2 matching over 7 bases. The CDR3 totals 14 residues. Trimming removed 2 bases from V and 0 bases from J; junction bases left unmatched: 2. In germline, CDR1 is GTSNPN, CDR2 SVGIG (reference sequence).

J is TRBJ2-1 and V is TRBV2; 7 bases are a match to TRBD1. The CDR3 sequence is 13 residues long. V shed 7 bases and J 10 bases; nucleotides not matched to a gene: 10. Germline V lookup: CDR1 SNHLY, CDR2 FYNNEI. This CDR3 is CASIKPDRAEQFF. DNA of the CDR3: TGTGCCAGCATAAAGCCCGACAGGGCCGAGCAGTTCTTC.

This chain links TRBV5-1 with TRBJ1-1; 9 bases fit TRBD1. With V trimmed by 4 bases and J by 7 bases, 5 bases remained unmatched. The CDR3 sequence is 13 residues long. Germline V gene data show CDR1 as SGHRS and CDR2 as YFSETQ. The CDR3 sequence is CASSPDRGVEAFF. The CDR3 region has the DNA TGCGCCAGCAGCCCTGACAGGGGGGTTGAAGCTTTCTTT.

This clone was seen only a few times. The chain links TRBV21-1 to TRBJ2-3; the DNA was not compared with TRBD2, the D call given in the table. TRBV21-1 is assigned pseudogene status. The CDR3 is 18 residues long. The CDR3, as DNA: TGTGCCAGCAGCGGTCGACTAGCGGGGGGGCAGAGCACAGATACGCAGTATTTT. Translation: CASSGRLAGGQSTDTQYF.

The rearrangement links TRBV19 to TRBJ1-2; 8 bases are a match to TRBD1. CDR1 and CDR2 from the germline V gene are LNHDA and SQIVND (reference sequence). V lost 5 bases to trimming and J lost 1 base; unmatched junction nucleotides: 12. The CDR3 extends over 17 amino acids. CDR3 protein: CASSSGQEYYYNYGYTF. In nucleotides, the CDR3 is TGTGCCAGTAGTTCGGGACAGGAGTACTACTATAACTATGGCTACACCTTC.

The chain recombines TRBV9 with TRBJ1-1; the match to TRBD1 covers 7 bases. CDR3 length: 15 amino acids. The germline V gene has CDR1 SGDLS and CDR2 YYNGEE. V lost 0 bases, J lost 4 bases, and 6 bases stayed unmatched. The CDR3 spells CASSVEAGGLTEAFF. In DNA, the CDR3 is TGTGCCAGCAGCGTAGAGGCAGGGGGTCTCACTGAAGCTTTCTTT. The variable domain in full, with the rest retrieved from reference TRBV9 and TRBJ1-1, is DSGVTQTPKHLITATGQRVTLRCSPRSGDLSVYWYQQSLDQGLQFLIQYYNGEERAKGNILERFSAQQFPDLHSELNLSSLELGDSALYFCASSVEAGGLTEAFFGQGTRLTVV.

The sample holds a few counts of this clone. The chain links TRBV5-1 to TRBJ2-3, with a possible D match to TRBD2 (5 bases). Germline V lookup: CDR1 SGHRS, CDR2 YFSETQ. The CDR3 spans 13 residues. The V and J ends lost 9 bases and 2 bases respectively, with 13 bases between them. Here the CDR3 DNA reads TGCGCCACCTCAGCGGAGAACACAGATACGCAGTATTTT. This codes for CATSAENTDTQYF.